Listed here are 24 T cell receptor beta chains from one sample, sequenced in a study of neurological immune-mediated disorders. TCRdb re-analysed the 5' RACE reads in MiXCR, keeping a single row per CDR3 protein. The sample shows some 60,000 distinct CDR3 sequences, approximately 4% of them seen only once. The specimen sequenced was PBMCs. These receptors were collected from a woman younger than 45 with multiple sclerosis.

This clonotype is medium-sized by share. The chain is built from TRBV5-1 and TRBJ2-1, with TRBD2 matching 11 bases. V gave up 4 bases and J gave up 3 bases; unmatched junction bases: 9. The V gene's germline CDR1 is SGHRS and CDR2 YFSETQ. The CDR3 is 17 residues long. The CDR3 sequence is CASSKGLAEGDYNEQFF. The CDR3 DNA follows: TGCGCCAGCAGCAAGGGACTAGCGGAGGGAGACTACAATGAGCAGTTCTTC. Full variable domain (outside the CDR3, taken from reference TRBV5-1 and TRBJ2-1): KAGVTQTPRYLIKTRGQQVTLSCSPISGHRSVSWYQQTPGQGLQFLFEYFSETQRNKGNFPGRFSGRQFSNSRSEMNVSTLELGDSALYLCASSKGLAEGDYNEQFFGPGTRLTVL.

This chain links TRBV18 with TRBJ1-4, with a weak D call TRBD1 (5 bases). Germline CDR1 KGHSH, CDR2 LQKENI. V gave up 3 bases and J gave up 7 bases, with 12 bases separating them. This CDR3 spans 14 amino acids. The CDR3, as DNA: TGTGCCAGCTCACCTCGGGGGGGAGGTGAAAAACTGTTTTTT. Residues: CASSPRGGGEKLFF. The variable domain in full, with the rest retrieved from reference TRBV18 and TRBJ1-4, is NAGVMQNPRHLVRRRGQEARLRCSPMKGHSHVYWYRQLPEEGLKFMVYLQKENIIDESGMPKERFSAEFPKEGPSILRIQQVVRGDSAAYFCASSPRGGGEKLFFGSGTQLSVL.

This clonotype was recorded many times. This sequence joins TRBV20-1 and TRBJ2-3, with a weak D call TRBD2 (7 bases). Germline V gives CDR1 DFQATT, CDR2 SNEGSKA (reference sequence). This CDR3 is 16 amino acids long. V was shortened by 3 bases and J by 2 bases, with 18 bases between the two germline ends. CDR3 nucleotides: TGCAGTGCTAGCGGGCGGGGGCTCAGGACCACAGATACGCAGTATTTT. Amino acids: CSASGRGLRTTDTQYF.

This clonotype appeared many times. The chain is built from TRBV20-1 and TRBJ2-2; D possibly corresponds to TRBD2 (6 bases). Trimming shortened V by 6 bases and J by 6 bases, and 17 bases separated the two germline ends. Germline V gives CDR1 DFQATT, CDR2 SNEGSKA (reference sequence). The CDR3 covers 14 residues. CDR3 sequence (DNA): TGCAGTGCCCCGATCAGCGGGCGAGCCGGGGAGCTGTTTTTT. This encodes CSAPISGRAGELFF.

This clonotype was seen at least ten times. The V gene is TRBV7-9, the J gene TRBJ1-5; 8 bases map to TRBD1. The J segment lost 5 bases and the V segment lost 5 bases, leaving 8 bases of the junction unmatched. The length of the CDR3 is 15 residues. Per germline, CDR1 SEHNR and CDR2 FQNEAQ (reference sequence). The chain's CDR3 is CASSLGQGWDQPQHF. DNA of the CDR3: TGTGCCAGCAGCCTCGGACAGGGATGGGATCAGCCCCAGCATTTT. Full variable domain (remainder filled in from reference TRBV7-9 and TRBJ1-5): DTGVSQNPRHKITKRGQNVTFRCDPISEHNRLYWYRQTLGQGPEFLTYFQNEAQLEKSRLLSDRFSAERPKGSFSTLEIQRTEQGDSAMYLCASSLGQGWDQPQHFGDGTRLSIL.

This clonotype was observed at least ten times. The chain combines TRBV20-1 with TRBJ1-4, with D perhaps TRBD1 (6 bases). The CDR3 covers 12 residues. The V gene lost 4 bases and the J gene lost 7 bases, with 10 bases spanning the gap. Germline CDR1 DFQATT, CDR2 SNEGSKA (reference sequence). The CDR3 nucleotides read TGCAGTGCTAAACAGGGAGGTGAAAAACTGTTTTTT. It translates to CSAKQGGEKLFF.

This clonotype appeared many times. The genes are TRBV5-6 and TRBJ1-1; D is ambiguous. The CDR3 loop spans 14 amino acids. Trimming removed 6 bases from V and 1 base from J, with 13 bases in between. Germline CDR1 and CDR2: SGHDT and YYEEEE. The CDR3 DNA reads TGTGCCAGCAACGTAGGAGCTGGGAACACTGAAGCTTTCTTT. Amino acids: CASNVGAGNTEAFF.

This clonotype was found many times. J is TRBJ2-7 and V is TRBV29-1, with D tentatively TRBD1 or TRBD2 (5 bases each). The CDR3 extends over 14 amino acids. Germline CDR1 reads SQVTM; CDR2 reads ANQGSEA. Trimming left V 7 bases short and J 4 bases short, with 20 bases between. As DNA, the CDR3 is TGCAGCGCCCGGGGTGGGCAGGGTTGGTACGAGCAGTACTTC. It is translated as CSARGGQGWYEQYF.

Ten or more counts support this clonotype. The chain's CDR3 is CASSSGTGVTDTQYF. The DNA of the CDR3 is TGTGCCAGCAGCTCCGGGACTGGGGTCACAGATACGCAGTATTTT. The chain recombines TRBV4-2 with TRBJ2-3; D might be TRBD2 (6 bases). The V gene's germline CDR1 is LGHNA and CDR2 YNFKEQ. Deletions cut 5 bases from V and 2 bases from J, with 14 bases between. The length of the CDR3 is 15 residues.

This clonotype was seen many times. This chain joins TRBV20-1 and TRBJ1-3; D gene ambiguous. The CDR3 has 14 amino acids. Germline CDR1 and CDR2: DFQATT and SNEGSKA (reference sequence). The V and J ends lost 3 bases and 0 bases respectively, with 9 bases between them. CDR3 nucleotide sequence: TGCAGTGCTAGCTGGACGAACTCTGGAAACACCATATATTTT. It codes for CSASWTNSGNTIYF.

This clonotype has at least ten counts. The chain links TRBV29-1 to TRBJ2-6; D gene unclear. The V and J ends lost 3 bases and 1 base respectively, with 1 base between them. The CDR3 consists of 12 residues. CDR1 SQVTM and CDR2 ANQGSEA come from the germline V gene. CDR3 nucleotides: TGCAGCGTTGATTCTGGGGCCAACGTCCTGACTTTC. This translates into CSVDSGANVLTF.

Many counts were recorded for this clonotype. The chain links TRBV5-1 to TRBJ1-4; no firm D call. Germline V gene sequence: CDR1 SGHRS, CDR2 YFSETQ. The CDR3 contains 15 residues. With 0 bases removed from V and 0 bases from J, the gap between germline ends came to 6 bases. DNA for the CDR3: TGCGCCAGCAGCTTGGTGGGTGCAACTAATGAAAAACTGTTTTTT. Residues: CASSLVGATNEKLFF. The full variable domain, with the rest looked up from reference TRBV5-1 and TRBJ1-4, is KAGVTQTPRYLIKTRGQQVTLSCSPISGHRSVSWYQQTPGQGLQFLFEYFSETQRNKGNFPGRFSGRQFSNSRSEMNVSTLELGDSALYLCASSLVGATNEKLFFGSGTQLSVL.

This clonotype occurred many times. V usage is TRBV4-2 and J usage is TRBJ2-5, with D perhaps TRBD2 (6 bases). This CDR3 region has 15 residues. V lost 0 bases to trimming and J lost 3 bases, with 11 bases between them. Germline CDR1 LGHNA, CDR2 YNFKEQ. The CDR3 nucleotides read TGTGCCAGCAGCCAAGAAGGGGAGGTAAAAGAGACCCAGTACTTC. It specifies CASSQEGEVKETQYF.

This clonotype was counted ten times or more. At one end, the junction sequence differs from germline, possibly due to a read error. This chain joins TRBV7-9 and TRBJ1-4; D remains unclear. Germline CDR1 and CDR2: SEHNR and FQNEAQ (reference sequence). The CDR3 covers 12 residues. In nucleotides, the CDR3 is TGTGCCAGCAGCTCCGAGGATCCCTTTAGACTTTTT. It encodes CASSSEDPFRLF.

This clonotype was seen many times. CDR3 DNA sequence: TGTGCCAGCAGTGCACAGGGGTTCCCTGGAAACACCATATATTTT. Encoded protein: CASSAQGFPGNTIYF. The V gene is TRBV27, the J gene TRBJ1-3, with 7 bases aligning to TRBD1. CDR3 length: 15 residues. V gave up 5 bases and J gave up 2 bases; unmatched junction bases: 6. The germline CDR1 and CDR2 sequences are MNHEY and SMNVEV (reference sequence).

This clonotype was observed at least ten times. The chain uses TRBV5-1 and TRBJ2-1; 9 positions match TRBD2. Trimming at V came to 3 bases and at J to 6 bases, leaving 13 bases not matched to a gene. Per germline, CDR1 SGHRS and CDR2 YFSETQ. This CDR3 has 17 residues. As DNA, the CDR3 is TGCGCCAGCAGCTCCCAGCCGGCTAGCGGGATTAGCAATGAGCAGTTCTTC. Protein sequence: CASSSQPASGISNEQFF.

This clonotype was seen only a few times. The chain joins TRBV18 to TRBJ2-7, with D uncertain. This CDR3 is 15 amino acids long. Germline V lookup: CDR1 KGHSH, CDR2 LQKENI. V lost 1 base and J lost 0, with 10 bases in between. Written as DNA, the CDR3 is TGTGCCAGCTCACCACGGTCGAAGGGCTCCTACGAGCAGTACTTC. Protein: CASSPRSKGSYEQYF.

This clonotype was found many times. The V call is TRBV20-1, the J call TRBJ2-1; TRBD2 aligns across 8 bases. Germline lookup yields CDR1 DFQATT and CDR2 SNEGSKA (reference sequence). V lost 3 bases and J lost 0; bases outside the gene matches: 7. This CDR3 region has 16 residues. CDR3 nucleotide sequence: TGCAGTGCTAGGAGGCTAGCGGGTGGCTCCTACAATGAGCAGTTCTTC. Amino acids: CSARRLAGGSYNEQFF.

This clonotype has a count of ten or more. The chain joins TRBV29-1 to TRBJ2-2; no clear D. V was shortened by 4 bases and J by 8 bases, with 11 bases between the two germline ends. This CDR3 comprises 12 residues. CDR1 and CDR2 from the germline V gene are SQVTM and ANQGSEA. The CDR3 loop is CSVVAELGELFF. The CDR3 DNA reads as TGCAGCGTTGTTGCAGAATTGGGGGAGCTGTTTTTT.

This clonotype was recorded at least ten times. The chain links TRBV29-1 to TRBJ2-1; TRBD2 matches 11 bases. This CDR3 contains 12 residues. V lost 4 bases and J lost 9; bases outside the gene matches: 2. Germline V gene lookup returns CDR1 SQVTM and CDR2 ANQGSEA. CDR3 region: CSVVAGGGEQFF. The CDR3 DNA follows: TGCAGCGTTGTAGCGGGAGGGGGTGAGCAGTTCTTC.

This clonotype was seen repeatedly, ten times or more. The chain employs TRBV27 and TRBJ2-1; D unresolved. Trimming stripped 8 bases from V and 9 bases from J, with 14 bases between. The length of the CDR3 is 12 residues. Germline CDR1 MNHEY, CDR2 SMNVEV (reference sequence). CDR3 bases: TGTGCCAGCTATTCTCGGAGAGGTGAGCAGTTCTTC. Its translation: CASYSRRGEQFF.

This clonotype was recorded at least ten times. The gene calls are TRBV19 and TRBJ1-5, with 7 bases lining up with TRBD1. The CDR3 totals 15 residues. Looked up from germline, CDR1 is LNHDA and CDR2 is SQIVND (reference sequence). V trimming: 6 bases; J trimming: 2 bases; junction bases outside the gene matches: 7. The DNA of the CDR3 is TGTGCCAGTAGCATTACCGACAGGGGCAATCAGCCCCAGCATTTT. Its protein is CASSITDRGNQPQHF.

The table lists this clonotype with many counts. Here the CDR3 DNA reads TGCAGTGCTACAACAGCCTACTCCTACGAGCAGTACTTC. It is translated as CSATTAYSYEQYF. V usage is TRBV20-1 and J usage is TRBJ2-7; the D is unclear. Per germline, CDR1 DFQATT and CDR2 SNEGSKA (reference sequence). V lost 4 bases to trimming and J lost 0 bases, with 10 bases between them. The CDR3 has 13 amino acids.

This clonotype appeared many times. The V call is TRBV12-3 or TRBV12-4, the J call TRBJ1-6, with D hard to call. Trimming shortened V by 1 base and J by 10 bases, and 2 bases separated the two germline ends. The CDR3 contains 11 residues. CDR3 bases: TGTGCCAGCAGTTTAGACTCACCCCTCCACTTT. Its translation: CASSLDSPLHF.